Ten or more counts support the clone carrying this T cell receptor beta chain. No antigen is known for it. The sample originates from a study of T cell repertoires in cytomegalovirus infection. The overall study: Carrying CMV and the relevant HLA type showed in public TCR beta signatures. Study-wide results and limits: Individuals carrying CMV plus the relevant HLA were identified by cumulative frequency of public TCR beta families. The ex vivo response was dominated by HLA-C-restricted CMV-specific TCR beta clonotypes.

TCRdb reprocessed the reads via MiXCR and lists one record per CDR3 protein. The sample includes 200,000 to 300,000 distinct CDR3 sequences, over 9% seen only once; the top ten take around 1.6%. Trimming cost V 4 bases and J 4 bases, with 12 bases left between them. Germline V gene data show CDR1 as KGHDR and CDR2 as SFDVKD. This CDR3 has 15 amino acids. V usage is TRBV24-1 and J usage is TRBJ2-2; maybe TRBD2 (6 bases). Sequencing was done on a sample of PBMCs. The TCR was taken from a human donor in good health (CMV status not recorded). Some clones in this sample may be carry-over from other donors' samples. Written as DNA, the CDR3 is TGTGCCACCAGTGACCACAGGAGGGGCACCGGGGAGCTGTTTTTT. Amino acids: CATSDHRRGTGELFF.